A single sample gave rise to the 27 T cell receptor beta chains below, sequenced in a study of cytomegalovirus exposure and HLA in healthy donors. Use of 60 Vbeta and 13 Jbeta primers characterized the PCR. Sequencing used immunoSEQ multiplex PCR; TCRdb keeps in-frame clones, though not all of them. The sample has tens of thousands of clones; roughly 80% are singletons. The material sequenced was PBMCs. All receptors come from a man aged 35 to 55 in good health and CMV-seronegative.

The rearrangement uses TRBV9 and TRBJ1-2, with 7 bases fitting TRBD1. Germline V gives CDR1 SGDLS, CDR2 YYNGEE. The CDR3 consists of 19 residues. The V and J ends lost 4 bases and 4 bases, in that order; junction bases with no gene match: 22. The DNA of the CDR3 is TGTGCCAGCAGCCCAAGGACAGGTACCGGGGGAATGCCTTCCTATGGCTACACCTTC. As protein: CASSPRTGTGGMPSYGYTF.

The genes are TRBV10-3 and TRBJ1-2; 10 bases align to TRBD1. The V segment lost 7 bases and the J segment 4 bases; nucleotides outside the gene matches: 9. The CDR3 loop spans 15 amino acids. Germline loops: CDR1 ENHRY, CDR2 SYGVKD. The CDR3 protein is CAITRTGGPGYGYTF. The CDR3 DNA follows: TGTGCCATCACCCGGACAGGGGGACCGGGCTATGGCTACACCTTC.

CDR3 nucleotide sequence: TGTGCCAGCTCACCTGGACAGAAGGGCCAGCCCCAGCATTTT. This gives the protein CASSPGQKGQPQHF. This rearrangement joins TRBV18 to TRBJ1-5, with D tentatively TRBD1 (6 bases). The length of the CDR3 is 14 residues. The V end lost 3 bases, the J end lost 7 bases, and 13 bases lay between the germline ends. Germline V gene data show CDR1 as KGHSH and CDR2 as LQKENI.

This chain connects TRBV19 to TRBJ1-1; D possibly corresponds to TRBD1 (6 bases). The CDR3 contains 15 residues. Trimming removed 3 bases at V and 4 bases at J, with 15 bases between. CDR1 and CDR2 (germline): LNHDA, SQIVND (reference sequence). The CDR3 is CASSMDDTGFTEAFF. The CDR3 bases are TGTGCCAGTAGTATGGACGACACAGGGTTCACTGAAGCTTTCTTT. Combining the CDR3 with reference TRBV19 and TRBJ1-1 gives the whole variable domain DGGITQSPKYLFRKEGQNVTLSCEQNLNHDAMYWYRQDPGQGLRLIYYSQIVNDFQKGDIAEGYSVSREKKESFPLTVTSAQKNPTAFYLCASSMDDTGFTEAFFGQGTRLTVV.

The genes are TRBV19 and TRBJ1-5; D is possibly TRBD1 (5 bases). The germline V gene has CDR1 LNHDA and CDR2 SQIVND (reference sequence). Trimming stripped 8 bases from V and 6 bases from J, with 14 bases between. There are 13 residues in the CDR3. The CDR3 reads CASGDLGGQPQHF. The DNA of the CDR3 is TGTGCCAGTGGGGACCTGGGAGGTCAGCCCCAGCATTTT.

The chain combines TRBV5-6 with TRBJ2-2, with D perhaps TRBD2 (5 bases). Germline V gives CDR1 SGHDT, CDR2 YYEEEE. Trimming left V 3 bases short and J 1 base short, with 7 bases between. CDR3 length equals 14 residues. CDR3 residues: CASSWGENTGELFF. CDR3 nucleotides: TGTGCCAGCAGCTGGGGAGAGAACACCGGGGAGCTGTTTTTT.

In its sample, this clone was seen once. The chain is built from TRBV27 and TRBJ2-7; 12 positions agree with TRBD2. Germline assignment: CDR1 MNHEY and CDR2 SMNVEV (reference sequence). The CDR3 spans 14 residues. V shed 5 bases, J shed 6 bases, and the junction held 5 bases outside the gene matches. CDR3: CASSLTSGSSEQYF. In nucleotides, the CDR3 is TGTGCCAGCAGTCTGACTAGCGGGAGCTCCGAGCAGTACTTC.

This chain connects TRBV11-2 to TRBJ2-7; D remains ambiguous. V lost 5 bases, J lost 8 bases, and 13 bases lay in between. Per germline, CDR1 SGHAT and CDR2 FQNNGV. The CDR3 runs to 12 residues. The CDR3 region is CASSPAFDKQYF. Here the CDR3 DNA reads TGTGCCAGCAGCCCCGCCTTTGACAAGCAGTACTTC.

This clone was found once. The chain couples TRBV29-1 to TRBJ1-1; no clear D. The ends were cut back, 7 bases at V and 8 bases at J, with 14 bases in the middle. Germline values: CDR1 SQVTM, CDR2 ANQGSEA. The CDR3 spans 11 residues. For the CDR3, the DNA is TGCAGCGCTCTGGGCCCTGGCGAAGCTTTCTTT. Amino acid sequence: CSALGPGEAFF. The full variable domain, its missing parts supplied by reference TRBV29-1 and TRBJ1-1, is SAVISQKPSRDICQRGTSLTIQCQVDSQVTMMFWYRQQPGQSLTLIATANQGSEATYESGFVIDKFPISRPNLTFSTLTVSNMSPEDSSIYLCSALGPGEAFFGQGTRLTVV.

V and J are TRBV19 and TRBJ2-1; D not certain. Germline CDR1 is LNHDA and CDR2 is SQIVND (reference sequence). Trimming removed 3 bases at V and 10 bases at J, with 13 bases between. The length of the CDR3 is 13 residues. The CDR3 loop is CASSMSTLSEQFF. The CDR3 coding sequence is TGTGCCAGTAGTATGTCGACTCTTTCAGAGCAGTTCTTC.

This clone was seen just once. The chain uses TRBV15 and TRBJ2-7; D gene unclear. The CDR3 has 14 amino acids. Germline lookup yields CDR1 LNHNV and CDR2 YYDKDF (reference sequence). Trimming cost V 1 base and J 0 bases, with 7 bases left between them. The CDR3 sequence is CATSRAVLSYEQYF. The CDR3 DNA reads TGTGCCACCAGCAGAGCAGTCCTCTCCTACGAGCAGTACTTC.

The chain joins TRBV10-2 to TRBJ2-1; the match to TRBD2 covers 10 bases. The CDR3 length is 14 residues. Germline V gene lookup returns CDR1 WSHSY and CDR2 SAAADI. The junction had 7 bases not matched to a gene; V was cut back by 6 bases and J by 8 bases. The CDR3 nucleotides read TGCGCCAGCAGCGACCAGCGGGAGGGGTATGAGCAGTTCTTC. Its protein is CASSDQREGYEQFF.

The chain employs TRBV4-2 and TRBJ2-3; TRBD1 might be the D (6 bases). Trimming took 2 bases from V and 4 from J, leaving 16 bases between them. This CDR3 has 16 amino acids. Germline V gene lookup returns CDR1 LGHNA and CDR2 YNFKEQ. CDR3: CASSQPQGPPPDTQYF. The CDR3 nucleotides are TGTGCCAGCAGCCAACCACAGGGACCCCCTCCAGATACGCAGTATTTT.

The chain employs TRBV18 and TRBJ1-5, with 9 positions matching TRBD1. Germline CDR1 and CDR2: KGHSH and LQKENI. The junction had 9 bases not matched to a gene; V was cut back by 3 bases and J by 6 bases. CDR3 length equals 16 residues. The CDR3 DNA follows: TGTGCCAGCTCACCTCAACAGGGGGCGAGGATTCAGCCCCAGCATTTT. Translation: CASSPQQGARIQPQHF.

This CDR3 is CASSIRGTGQSNQPQHF. In DNA form, the CDR3 reads TGTGCCAGTAGTATTAGAGGGACAGGTCAGAGCAATCAGCCCCAGCATTTT. The chain is built from TRBV19 and TRBJ1-5; 8 bases agree with TRBD1. The CDR3 runs to 17 residues. Germline-derived CDR1 and CDR2 are LNHDA and SQIVND (reference sequence). With V trimmed by 3 bases and J by 1 base, 8 bases remained unmatched.

The chain couples TRBV6-5 to TRBJ1-1, with 7 bases identical to TRBD1. CDR3 length: 13 residues. Trimming took 6 bases from V and 5 from J; bases not matched to a gene: 6. Germline CDR1 reads MNHEY; CDR2 reads SVGAGI. The CDR3 is CASRPNRGTEAFF. DNA of the CDR3: TGTGCCAGCAGACCTAACAGGGGTACTGAAGCTTTCTTT.

This chain links TRBV27 with TRBJ1-5; 8 bases match TRBD1. There are 17 residues in the CDR3. Germline CDR1 is MNHEY and CDR2 is SMNVEV (reference sequence). J lost 0 bases, V lost 8 bases, and 12 bases had no gene match. The DNA of the CDR3 is TGTGCCAGCTCGAAATCAGGGGGCAGGTTTAGCAATCAGCCCCAGCATTTT. It is translated as CASSKSGGRFSNQPQHF.

The chain employs TRBV2 and TRBJ2-5, with D maybe TRBD2 (6 bases). The CDR3 consists of 13 residues. The V end lost 3 bases, the J end lost 5 bases, and 10 bases lay between the germline ends. From germline, CDR1 is SNHLY and CDR2 FYNNEI. This chain's CDR3 is CASSEAGRETQYF. CDR3 coding DNA: TGTGCCAGCAGTGAGGCAGGGAGGGAGACCCAGTACTTC.

This clone has just a few counts. The chain recombines TRBV19 with TRBJ1-4, with TRBD1 matching over 9 bases. This CDR3 spans 15 amino acids. The J segment lost 8 bases and the V segment lost 9 bases, leaving 13 bases of the junction unmatched. Per the germline V gene, CDR1 is LNHDA and CDR2 is SQIVND (reference sequence). CDR3 protein: CASREPGQGLEKLFF. CDR3 coding DNA: TGTGCCAGCCGTGAACCGGGACAGGGACTGGAAAAACTGTTTTTT.

The chain links TRBV19 to TRBJ1-1, with TRBD1 matching over 7 bases. The V segment lost 5 bases and the J segment 0 bases; nucleotides outside the gene matches: 6. Germline V gives CDR1 LNHDA, CDR2 SQIVND (reference sequence). The CDR3 is made up of 15 amino acids. CDR3 protein: CASSPRTGLNTEAFF. The CDR3, as DNA: TGTGCCAGTAGTCCCCGGACAGGCCTGAACACTGAAGCTTTCTTT.

This chain connects TRBV6-5 to TRBJ1-1; a possible D gene is TRBD1 (5 bases). Trimming cost V 2 bases and J 6 bases, with 10 bases left between them. CDR3 length equals 13 residues. Germline V gives CDR1 MNHEY, CDR2 SVGAGI. CDR3 loop: CASSYQGVAEAFF. Written as DNA, the CDR3 is TGTGCCAGCAGTTACCAAGGGGTCGCTGAAGCTTTCTTT.

This chain uses TRBV27 with TRBJ1-2; D is perhaps TRBD1 (6 bases). The V end was cut by 0 bases, the J end by 4 bases, with 9 bases between. The CDR3 extends over 14 amino acids. Germline V lookup: CDR1 MNHEY, CDR2 SMNVEV (reference sequence). The CDR3 nucleotides are TGTGCCAGCAGTTTATCGACGGACAGCTATGGCTACACCTTC. This codes for CASSLSTDSYGYTF.

This clone has only a few counts. This rearrangement joins TRBV5-1 to TRBJ1-1; D remains ambiguous. CDR3 length: 13 residues. CDR1 and CDR2 (germline): SGHRS, YFSETQ. V lost 4 bases and J 5 bases, leaving 12 bases between the germline ends. The CDR3 DNA reads as TGCGCCAGCAGCCCCAGCCCGAGGACTGAAGCTTTCTTT. It yields the protein CASSPSPRTEAFF.

The V gene is TRBV9, the J gene TRBJ1-3; 9 bases align to TRBD1. CDR1 and CDR2 from the germline V gene are SGDLS and YYNGEE. Trimming cost V 4 bases and J 1 base; bases outside gene matches: 9. This CDR3 is 17 amino acids long. Here the CDR3 DNA reads TGTGCCAGCAGCCCCAGACAGGGGGATCCTTCTGGAAACACCATATATTTT. The encoded protein is CASSPRQGDPSGNTIYF.

This chain uses TRBV5-1 with TRBJ2-1; D is perhaps TRBD2 (7 bases). The CDR3 has 15 residues. In germline, CDR1 is SGHRS, CDR2 YFSETQ. V was pared by 5 bases and J by 6 bases, with 18 bases between. CDR3 loop: CASSRVEGGVNEQFF. In nucleotides, the CDR3 is TGCGCCAGCAGTCGCGTAGAGGGGGGGGTCAATGAGCAGTTCTTC.

The chain carries TRBV7-9 and TRBJ2-6; TRBD1 matches at 11 bases. Per germline, CDR1 SEHNR and CDR2 FQNEAQ (reference sequence). The V gene end was trimmed by 9 bases and the J gene end by 1 base; junction bases not matched to a gene: 14. This CDR3 is built from 19 residues. CDR3 sequence: CASFNGQGAIISGANVLTF. The CDR3 DNA reads as TGTGCCAGTTTTAATGGACAGGGGGCCATTATTTCTGGGGCCAACGTCCTGACTTTC.

The chain has TRBV28 and TRBJ2-5; 14 positions agree with TRBD2. Looked up from germline, CDR1 is MDHEN and CDR2 is SYDVKM. J was trimmed by 2 bases and V by 5 bases; bases with no gene match: 10. This CDR3 contains 18 residues. CDR3: CASSPHSGLAGVQETQYF. In DNA, the CDR3 is TGTGCCAGCAGTCCCCATTCGGGACTAGCGGGGGTACAAGAGACCCAGTACTTC.